This T cell receptor (beta chain) came from a study of T cell repertoires in cytomegalovirus infection. V dropped 4 bases and J dropped 0; count of bases not matched to a gene: 12. Germline assignment: CDR1 SGHTA and CDR2 FQGNSA. The length of the CDR3 is 19 residues. TCRdb re-called the reads through MiXCR, storing one row per CDR3 protein. The data hold 300,000 to 400,000 distinct CDR3 sequences, with around a quarter observed a single time. For this clonotype: The antigen is not known.

The chain couples TRBV7-2 to TRBJ2-1; 10 bases align to TRBD2. The sequence was collected from a human donor in good health (CMV status not recorded). Some clones in this sample may be carry-over from other donors' samples. This specimen consisted of cultured PBMCs, obtained from culture after CMV antigen stimulation. The CDR3 protein is CASSSPRKRGGSSYNEQFF. The CDR3 DNA is TGTGCCAGCAGCTCCCCCCGTAAGCGGGGGGGGAGCTCCTACAATGAGCAGTTCTTC.